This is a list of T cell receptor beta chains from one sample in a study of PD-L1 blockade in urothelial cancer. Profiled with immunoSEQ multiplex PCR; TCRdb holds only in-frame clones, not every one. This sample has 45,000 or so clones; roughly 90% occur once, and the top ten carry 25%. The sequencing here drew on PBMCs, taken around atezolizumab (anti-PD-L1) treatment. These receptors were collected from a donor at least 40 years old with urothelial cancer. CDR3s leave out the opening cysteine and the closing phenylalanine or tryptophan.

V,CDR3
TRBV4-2,ASQRRGEGDEKLF
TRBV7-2,ASSSTGTRGREQY
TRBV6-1,ASSEGGTITYEQY
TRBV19,ASSLSTSSQITQY
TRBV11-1,ASRPQRLAGYNEQF
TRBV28,ASREGAKETQY
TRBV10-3,AISAGTSGTGEQY
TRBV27,ASSPPGAYGYT
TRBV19,ASRSPGRGRAFSSYNEQF
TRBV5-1,ASSPDRAGSNEQF
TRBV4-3,ASSPRAWGGADEQY
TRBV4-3,ASSQVWTLSNQPQH
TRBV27,ASAREAGELF
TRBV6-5,ASSLPGGDPDTQY
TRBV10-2,ASSVPASGSLRETQY
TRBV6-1,ASSESGKSNQPQH
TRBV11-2,ASSSGQGGTSYEQY